Described below is a single T cell receptor beta chain sequence and its context. Its antigen is as yet unknown. This sample is part of a study of breast tumors, draining lymph nodes, adjacent tissues. Whole-study results and caveats: Tumor and nontumor repertoires were significantly more similar in luminal-like than in basal-like breast cancer. That most tumor T cells come from lymph nodes remained unproven. Tumor repertoires ranked between lymph nodes and nontumor tissue in diversity, with V and J gene preferences.

MiXCR, run by TCRdb on the multiplex PCR reads, gives a single entry per CDR3 protein. This table has some 53,000 distinct CDR3 sequences, roughly 39% appearing once. The germline gives CDR1 SGHDN, CDR2 FVKESK. The CDR3 totals 13 residues. The V gene end was trimmed by 9 bases and the J gene end by 5 bases; junction bases not matched to a gene: 3. This receptor was obtained from a female donor with breast cancer. Some clones in this sample may be carry-over from other donors' samples. The chain employs TRBV14 and TRBJ2-7, with 14 bases matching TRBD2. The sample consisted of breast tumor tissue. CDR3 in amino acids: CARTSGRAHEQYF. Written as DNA, the CDR3 is TGTGCCAGGACTAGCGGGAGGGCCCACGAGCAGTACTTC. Using reference TRBV14 and TRBJ2-7 for the parts outside the CDR3, the full variable domain is EAGVTQFPSHSVIEKGQTVTLRCDPISGHDNLYWYRRVMGKEIKFLLHFVKESKQDESGMPNNRFLAERTGGTYSTLKVQPAELEDSGVYFCARTSGRAHEQYFGPGTRLTVT.